The 11 T cell receptor beta chains below were found in one sample sequenced in a study of spatial heterogeneity in lung cancer. TCRdb re-derived calls from the 5' RACE reads in MiXCR, one entry per CDR3 protein. The sample has about 85,000 distinct CDR3 sequences; approximately 21% are singletons. The time point denotes: sample taken at primary tumor resection. Sequencing covered unsorted whole RNA taken from tumor, nontumor lung or frozen PBMC. This sample comprised PBMCs, obtained at surgery. The receptors come from a male donor with early-stage non-small cell lung cancer.

The CDR3 is CSITGQGAGNTIYF. The CDR3 DNA is TGCAGCATAACTGGACAGGGGGCTGGAAACACCATATATTTT. The rearrangement uses TRBV29-1 and TRBJ1-3; the match to TRBD1 covers 10 bases. V dropped 8 bases and J dropped 2; count of bases not matched to a gene: 6. This CDR3 has 14 residues. CDR1 and CDR2 (germline): SQVTM, ANQGSEA. Full variable domain (remainder filled in from reference TRBV29-1 and TRBJ1-3): SAVISQKPSRDICQRGTSLTIQCQVDSQVTMMFWYRQQPGQSLTLIATANQGSEATYESGFVIDKFPISRPNLTFSTLTVSNMSPEDSSIYLCSITGQGAGNTIYFGEGSWLTVV.

This rearrangement joins TRBV12-3 or TRBV12-4 to TRBJ2-3; 13 nucleotides line up with TRBD2. The CDR3 length is 15 residues. Losses at the gene ends were 5 bases for V and 6 bases for J; bases not matched to a gene: 5. CDR3 in amino acids: CASSGTSGAVDTQYF. The CDR3 DNA follows: TGTGCCAGCAGTGGGACTAGCGGGGCTGTTGATACGCAGTATTTT.

This clonotype was found many times. The chain employs TRBV5-1 and TRBJ2-1; D is ambiguous. This CDR3 has 11 amino acids. Looked up from germline, CDR1 is SGHRS and CDR2 is YFSETQ. V gave up 1 base and J gave up 7 bases, with 3 bases separating them. The CDR3 sequence: CASSLINEQFF. CDR3 coding DNA: TGCGCCAGCAGCTTGATTAATGAGCAGTTCTTC.

The chain links TRBV7-9 to TRBJ2-1, with no clear D. The CDR3 sequence is 12 residues long. Trimming shortened V by 6 bases and J by 8 bases, and 11 bases separated the two germline ends. Germline CDR1 reads SEHNR; CDR2 reads FQNEAQ (reference sequence). The CDR3 is CASSQRWDEQFF. In nucleotides, the CDR3 is TGTGCCAGCAGTCAACGGTGGGATGAGCAGTTCTTC. The whole variable domain, remainder taken from reference TRBV7-9 and TRBJ2-1, is DTGVSQNPRHKITKRGQNVTFRCDPISEHNRLYWYRQTLGQGPEFLTYFQNEAQLEKSRLLSDRFSAERPKGSFSTLEIQRTEQGDSAMYLCASSQRWDEQFFGPGTRLTVL.

The table lists this clonotype with a few counts. The chain has TRBV12-3 or TRBV12-4 and TRBJ1-5, with 8 bases aligning to TRBD1. The CDR3 totals 15 residues. J was trimmed by 2 bases and V by 3 bases; bases with no gene match: 3. The CDR3 sequence: CASSLGQDRNQPQHF. The CDR3 nucleotides read TGTGCCAGCAGTTTGGGACAGGACCGCAATCAGCCCCAGCATTTT.

The CDR3 DNA reads as TGTGCCAGCATTTGGAACTATGGCTACACCTTC. This encodes CASIWNYGYTF. V usage is TRBV6-1 and J usage is TRBJ1-2; no definite D call. This CDR3 region has 11 residues. Germline CDR1 MNHNS, CDR2 SASEGT. V dropped 7 bases and J dropped 2 bases, with 5 bases sitting between them.

This rearrangement joins TRBV25-1 to TRBJ2-1, with 8 bases that match TRBD1. The CDR3 has 14 amino acids. Germline loops: CDR1 MGHDK, CDR2 SYGVNS. The ends lost 8 bases at V and 4 bases at J; junction bases unmatched: 7. CDR3 sequence: CASGQGPLYNEQFF. The DNA for the CDR3 is TGTGCCAGCGGACAGGGTCCCTTATACAATGAGCAGTTCTTC.

This clonotype was observed at least ten times. The chain has TRBV4-2 and TRBJ2-1, with 9 positions matching TRBD2. The CDR3 is made up of 17 amino acids. V was pared by 0 bases and J by 4 bases, with 7 bases of the junction left unmatched. In germline, CDR1 is LGHNA, CDR2 YNFKEQ. CDR3 region: CASSQDLEREAYNEQFF. The DNA for the CDR3 is TGTGCCAGCAGCCAAGATCTCGAGCGGGAGGCGTACAATGAGCAGTTCTTC.

Worth noting for this clonotype: With a much larger clone just one base away, this may be a read error. This chain connects TRBV6-5 to TRBJ1-2; TRBD1 might be the D (6 bases). Trimming stripped 10 bases from V and 2 bases from J, with 14 bases between. In germline, CDR1 is MNHEY, CDR2 SVGAGI. The CDR3 runs to 13 residues. CDR3 loop: CANTKDSNYGYTF. CDR3 sequence (DNA): TGTGCCAACACAAAGGACAGCAACTATGGCTACACCTTC.

This chain links TRBV12-3 or TRBV12-4 with TRBJ2-2; no definite D call. Trimming left V 8 bases short and J 4 bases short, with 14 bases between. This CDR3 is built from 14 residues. The CDR3 region is CASRRQATTGELFF. The CDR3, as DNA: TGTGCCAGCCGGCGGCAGGCGACCACCGGGGAGCTGTTTTTT.

This clonotype has more than one count but fewer than ten. The chain carries TRBV7-9 and TRBJ2-1; D might be TRBD1 (5 bases). The germline V gene has CDR1 SEHNR and CDR2 FQNEAQ (reference sequence). The CDR3 spans 16 residues. V was shortened by 4 bases and J by 7 bases, with 20 bases between the two germline ends. CDR3 region: CASSSSPTVRLNEQFF. Here the CDR3 DNA reads TGTGCCAGCAGCTCCTCACCGACAGTTAGGTTGAATGAGCAGTTCTTC. Filled out from reference TRBV7-9 and TRBJ2-1, the complete variable domain reads DTGVSQNPRHKITKRGQNVTFRCDPISEHNRLYWYRQTLGQGPEFLTYFQNEAQLEKSRLLSDRFSAERPKGSFSTLEIQRTEQGDSAMYLCASSSSPTVRLNEQFFGPGTRLTVL.